The entry below gives a single T cell receptor beta chain sequence along with its context. TCRdb keeps only in-frame clones here, not all; method: immunoSEQ multiplex PCR. This repertoire shows roughly 6,000 clones, roughly 77% found once; its top ten account for around 6.5%. The source of the sample is a study of tumor-infiltrating lymphocytes in localized non-small cell lung cancer. This CDR3 has 11 amino acids. V was pared by 5 bases and J by 5 bases, with 5 bases between. Germline CDR1 MNHEY, CDR2 SVGAGI. The V call is TRBV6-5, the J call TRBJ2-3; no clear D gene. The source material was uninvolved lung tissue not adjacent to the tumor. The sequence was collected from a human donor with non-small cell lung cancer. CDR3 sequence reads: CASSARDTQYF. CDR3 coding DNA: TGTGCCAGCAGTGCAAGAGATACGCAGTATTTT.